Sequencing of this T cell receptor beta chain was carried out in a study of blood T cell repertoires in COVID-19. Overall study: Acute-phase and convalescent COVID-19 samples originated in the United States, Italy and Spain.

Original handling: Amplified reference gene primers provided the basis for estimating nucleated cell counts. Sequenced by immunoSEQ multiplex PCR; TCRdb stores in-frame clones only, minus some. That table supplies the V and J calls and clone size; D and trimming were determined from the DNA. The repertoire holds about 61,000 clones, with roughly 86% as singletons. CDR3 size: 15 residues. V was clipped by 2 bases and J by 6 bases; unmatched bases: 6. The germline V gene encodes CDR1 SGHNT and CDR2 YENEEA. V is TRBV11-3 and J is TRBJ2-1, with 8 bases fitting TRBD2. The clonotype comes from a human donor in a cohort sampled during active COVID-19. Sequenced material: peripheral blood. CDR3 nucleotide sequence: TGTGCCAGCAGCTTAAACGGGAGGGGCCCCAATGAGCAGTTCTTC. Translation gives CASSLNGRGPNEQFF.